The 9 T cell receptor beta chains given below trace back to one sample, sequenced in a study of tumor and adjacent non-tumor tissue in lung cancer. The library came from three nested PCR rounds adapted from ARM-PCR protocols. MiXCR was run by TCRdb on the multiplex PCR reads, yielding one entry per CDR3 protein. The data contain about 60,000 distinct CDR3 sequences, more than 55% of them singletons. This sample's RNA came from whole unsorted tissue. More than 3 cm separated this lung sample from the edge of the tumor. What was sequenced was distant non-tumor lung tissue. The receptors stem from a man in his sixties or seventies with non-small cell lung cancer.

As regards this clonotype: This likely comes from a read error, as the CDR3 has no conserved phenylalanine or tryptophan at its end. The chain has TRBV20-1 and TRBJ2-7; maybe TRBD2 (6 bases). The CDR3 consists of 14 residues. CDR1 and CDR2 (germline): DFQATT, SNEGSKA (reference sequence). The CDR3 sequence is CSGRPGQGLYEQYL. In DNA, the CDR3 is TGCAGCGGCCGGCCGGGTCAGGGACTCTACGAGCAGTACCTC.

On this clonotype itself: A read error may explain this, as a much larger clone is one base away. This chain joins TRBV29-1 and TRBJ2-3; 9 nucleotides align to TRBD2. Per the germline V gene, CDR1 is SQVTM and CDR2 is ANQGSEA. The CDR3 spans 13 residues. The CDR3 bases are TGCGGCGCCGCGGGGGGGGTCACAGATACGCAGTATTTT. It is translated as CGAAGGVTDTQYF.

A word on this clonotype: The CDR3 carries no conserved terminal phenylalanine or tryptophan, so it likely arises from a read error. The chain's CDR3 is CASSIGAGGGTGELFS. The CDR3 nucleotides are TGTGCCAGCAGTATCGGCGCGGGAGGGGGGACCGGGGAGCTGTTTTCT. The J gene is TRBJ2-2, the V gene TRBV12-3 or TRBV12-4; 9 bases align to TRBD2. The CDR3 runs to 16 residues. Unmatched junction bases numbered 9, after V lost 5 bases and J lost 5 bases.

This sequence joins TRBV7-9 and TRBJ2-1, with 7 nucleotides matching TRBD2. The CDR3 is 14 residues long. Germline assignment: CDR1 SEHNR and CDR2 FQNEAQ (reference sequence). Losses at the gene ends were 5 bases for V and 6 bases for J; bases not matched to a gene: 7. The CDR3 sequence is CASSPRGGANEQFF. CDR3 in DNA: TGTGCCAGCAGCCCAAGGGGAGGGGCCAATGAGCAGTTCTTC.

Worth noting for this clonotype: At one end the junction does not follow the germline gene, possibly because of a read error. This CDR3 reads CVSSEGTGEDIKYF. CDR3 nucleotide sequence: TGTGTCAGCAGTGAGGGGACAGGGGAAGACATTAAGTACTTC. This rearrangement joins TRBV6-1 to TRBJ2-4; 10 nucleotides agree with TRBD1. Germline CDR1 and CDR2: MNHNS and SASEGT. CDR3 length: 14 amino acids.

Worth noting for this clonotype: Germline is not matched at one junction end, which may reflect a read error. CDR3 sequence reads: CASSLERTNHETKYF. CDR3 bases: TGTGCCAGCAGCTTAGAGCGGACCAACCATGAGACCAAGTACTTC. The J gene is TRBJ2-5, the V gene TRBV11-2; D gene ambiguous. The CDR3 totals 15 residues. In germline, CDR1 is SGHAT, CDR2 FQNNGV.

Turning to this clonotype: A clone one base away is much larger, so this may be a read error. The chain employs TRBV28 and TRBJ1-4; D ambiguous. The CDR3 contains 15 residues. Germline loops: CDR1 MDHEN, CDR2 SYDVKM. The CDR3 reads CASSLDRSTNEKLVF. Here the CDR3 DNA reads TGTGCCAGCAGTTTAGACCGATCAACTAATGAAAAACTGGTTTTT.

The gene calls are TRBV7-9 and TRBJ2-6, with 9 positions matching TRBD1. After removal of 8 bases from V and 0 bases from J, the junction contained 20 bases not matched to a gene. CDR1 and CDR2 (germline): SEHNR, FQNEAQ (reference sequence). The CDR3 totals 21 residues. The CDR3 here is CASRAPGTGSKQRSGANVLTF. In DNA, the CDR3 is TGTGCCAGCCGCGCACCCGGGACAGGGTCAAAGCAGCGCTCTGGGGCCAACGTCCTGACTTTC. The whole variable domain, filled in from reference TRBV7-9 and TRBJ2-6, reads DTGVSQNPRHKITKRGQNVTFRCDPISEHNRLYWYRQTLGQGPEFLTYFQNEAQLEKSRLLSDRFSAERPKGSFSTLEIQRTEQGDSAMYLCASRAPGTGSKQRSGANVLTFGAGSRLTVL.

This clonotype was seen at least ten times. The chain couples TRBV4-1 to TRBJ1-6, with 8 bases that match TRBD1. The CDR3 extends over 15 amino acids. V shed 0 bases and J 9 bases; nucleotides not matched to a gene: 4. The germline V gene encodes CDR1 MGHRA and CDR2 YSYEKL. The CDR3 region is CASSQEGTGVSPLHF. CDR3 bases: TGCGCCAGCAGCCAAGAGGGGACAGGAGTTTCACCCCTCCACTTT.